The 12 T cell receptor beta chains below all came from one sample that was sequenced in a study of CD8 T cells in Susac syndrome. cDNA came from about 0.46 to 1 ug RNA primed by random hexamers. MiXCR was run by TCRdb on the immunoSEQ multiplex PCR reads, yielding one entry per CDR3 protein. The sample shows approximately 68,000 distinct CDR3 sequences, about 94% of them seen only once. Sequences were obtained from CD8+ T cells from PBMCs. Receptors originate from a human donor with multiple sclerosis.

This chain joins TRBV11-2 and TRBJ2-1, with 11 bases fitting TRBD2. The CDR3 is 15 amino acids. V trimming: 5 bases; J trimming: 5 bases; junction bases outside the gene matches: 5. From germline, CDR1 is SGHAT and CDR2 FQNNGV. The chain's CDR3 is CASSGGTSGDNEQFF. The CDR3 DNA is TGTGCCAGCAGCGGTGGGACTAGCGGAGACAATGAGCAGTTCTTC.

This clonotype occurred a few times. Written as DNA, the CDR3 is TGTGCCAGCAGCCAGGGACTAGCGGGAGGGAGGGCCCACGAGCAGTACTTC. Translating gives CASSQGLAGGRAHEQYF. The chain carries TRBV5-4 and TRBJ2-7; TRBD2 aligns across 16 bases. The trim removed 4 bases at V and 5 bases at J, leaving 9 bases unmatched. The CDR3 has 17 amino acids. CDR1 SGHNT and CDR2 YYREEE come from the germline V gene (reference sequence).

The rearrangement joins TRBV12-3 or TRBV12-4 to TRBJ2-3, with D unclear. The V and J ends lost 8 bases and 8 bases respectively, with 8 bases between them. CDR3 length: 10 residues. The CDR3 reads CASAGSTQYF. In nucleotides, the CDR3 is TGTGCCAGCGCCGGCAGTACGCAGTATTTT.

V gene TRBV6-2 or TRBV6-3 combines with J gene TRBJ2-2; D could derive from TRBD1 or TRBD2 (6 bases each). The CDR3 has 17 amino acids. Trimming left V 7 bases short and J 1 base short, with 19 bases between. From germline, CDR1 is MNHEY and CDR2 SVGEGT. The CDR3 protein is CASNRDGGRMNTGELFF. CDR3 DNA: TGTGCCAGCAATCGTGACGGGGGCAGAATGAACACCGGGGAGCTGTTTTTT.

DNA for the CDR3: TGCGCCAGCAGGGACGTAGGGAGGGGGAACACTGAAGCTTTCTTT. Protein sequence: CASRDVGRGNTEAFF. The chain links TRBV5-1 to TRBJ1-1; D is possibly TRBD1 (5 bases). The germline V gene has CDR1 SGHRS and CDR2 YFSETQ. The V gene lost 5 bases and the J gene lost 1 base, with 15 bases spanning the gap. CDR3 size: 15 residues.

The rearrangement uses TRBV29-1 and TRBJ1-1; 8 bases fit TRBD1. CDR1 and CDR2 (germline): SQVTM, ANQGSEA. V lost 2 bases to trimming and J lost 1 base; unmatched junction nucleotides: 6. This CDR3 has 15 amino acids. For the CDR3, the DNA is TGCAGCGTTGAACCCTCGGACAGGGCGAACACTGAAGCTTTCTTT. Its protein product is CSVEPSDRANTEAFF.

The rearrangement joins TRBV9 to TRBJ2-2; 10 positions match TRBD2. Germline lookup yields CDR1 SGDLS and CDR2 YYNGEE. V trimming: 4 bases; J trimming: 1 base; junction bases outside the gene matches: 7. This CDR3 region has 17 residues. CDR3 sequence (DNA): TGTGCCAGCAGCTCTCGACGACTAGCGGGGAACACCGGGGAGCTGTTTTTT. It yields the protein CASSSRRLAGNTGELFF.

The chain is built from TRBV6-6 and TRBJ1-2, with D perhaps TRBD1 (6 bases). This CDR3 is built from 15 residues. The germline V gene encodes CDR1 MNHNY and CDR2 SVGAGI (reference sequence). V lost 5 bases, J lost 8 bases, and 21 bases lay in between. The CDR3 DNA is TGTGCCAGCAGTATCACTAGCGGGGGGGGCTACGGCTACACCTTC. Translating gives CASSITSGGGYGYTF.

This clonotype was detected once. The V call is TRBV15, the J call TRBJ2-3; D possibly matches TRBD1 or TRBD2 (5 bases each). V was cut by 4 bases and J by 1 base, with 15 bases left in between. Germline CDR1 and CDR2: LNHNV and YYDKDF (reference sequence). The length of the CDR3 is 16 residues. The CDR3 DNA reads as TGTGCCACCAGCACCCGGGACCCGGTGGGCACAGATACGCAGTATTTT. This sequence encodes CATSTRDPVGTDTQYF.

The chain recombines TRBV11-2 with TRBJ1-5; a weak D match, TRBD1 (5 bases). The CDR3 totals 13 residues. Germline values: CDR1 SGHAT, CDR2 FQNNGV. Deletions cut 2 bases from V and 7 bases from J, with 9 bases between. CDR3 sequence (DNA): TGTGCCAGCAGCTTATCAGGGCAGCAGCCCCAGCATTTT. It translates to CASSLSGQQPQHF.

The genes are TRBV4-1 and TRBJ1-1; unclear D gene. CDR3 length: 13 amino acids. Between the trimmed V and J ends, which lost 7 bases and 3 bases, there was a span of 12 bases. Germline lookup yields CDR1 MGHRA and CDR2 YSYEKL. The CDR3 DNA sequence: TGCGCCAGCACGGACGTGTGGGACACTGAAGCTTTCTTT. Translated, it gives CASTDVWDTEAFF.

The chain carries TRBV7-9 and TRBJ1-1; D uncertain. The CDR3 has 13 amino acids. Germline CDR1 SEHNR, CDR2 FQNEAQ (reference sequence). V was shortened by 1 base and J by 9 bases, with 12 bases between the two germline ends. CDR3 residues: CASSLESSIQAFF. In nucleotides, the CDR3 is TGTGCCAGCAGCTTAGAATCTTCGATTCAAGCTTTCTTT.